This T cell receptor beta chain was sequenced in a study of cytomegalovirus exposure and HLA in healthy donors. The overall study: Earlier findings included approximately 120 million unique TCR beta sequences obtained from around 180 million T cells. The study, taken as a whole, reports: The number of N-insertions in an Asian-associated ancestry cluster was reportedly below the roughly 620-donor mean in a later analysis. In vitro work confirmed that a few CMV-associated chains recognize CMV antigens.

As regards this clone: Antigen: not known.

The PCR had 60 Vbeta and 13 Jbeta primers. Assay used: immunoSEQ multiplex PCR; TCRdb lists only in-frame clones, some missing. The repertoire has roughly 180,000 clones, 75% to 80% of them found once; the top ten carry around 6%. The CDR3 is 12 residues long. The TCR sequence derives from a woman younger than 45 in good health and CMV-seropositive. The gene calls are TRBV21-1 and TRBJ1-2. TRBV21-1 represents a pseudogene. Sequenced sample: PBMCs. The CDR3 DNA reads TGTGCCAGCAGCCCGAAGGGGACTGTAAGGTCCTTC. Translation gives CASSPKGTVRSF.